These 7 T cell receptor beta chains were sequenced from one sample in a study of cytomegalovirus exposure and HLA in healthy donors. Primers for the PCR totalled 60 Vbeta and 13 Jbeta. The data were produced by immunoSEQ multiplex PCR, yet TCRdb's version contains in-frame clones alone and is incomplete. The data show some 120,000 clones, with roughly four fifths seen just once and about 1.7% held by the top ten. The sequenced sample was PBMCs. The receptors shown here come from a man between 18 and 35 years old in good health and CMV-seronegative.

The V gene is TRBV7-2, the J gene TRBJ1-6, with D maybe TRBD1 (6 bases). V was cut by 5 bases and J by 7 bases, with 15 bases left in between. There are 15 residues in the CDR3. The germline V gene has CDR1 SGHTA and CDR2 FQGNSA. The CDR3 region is CASSPGGPGNSPLHF. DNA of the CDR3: TGTGCCAGCAGCCCCGGGGGGCCCGGCAATTCACCCCTCCACTTT.

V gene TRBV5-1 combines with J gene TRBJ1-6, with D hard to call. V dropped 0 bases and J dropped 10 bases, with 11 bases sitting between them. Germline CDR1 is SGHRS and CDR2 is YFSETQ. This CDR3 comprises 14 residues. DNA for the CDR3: TGCGCCAGCAGCTTGGGAGGAGGGCGATCACCCCTCCACTTT. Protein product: CASSLGGGRSPLHF.

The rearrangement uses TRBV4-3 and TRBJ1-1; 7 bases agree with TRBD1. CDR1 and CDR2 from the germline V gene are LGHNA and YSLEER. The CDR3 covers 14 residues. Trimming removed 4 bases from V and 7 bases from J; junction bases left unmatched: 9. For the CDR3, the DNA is TGCGCCAGCAGCCTTTTCGTACAGGGGAATGAAGCTTTCTTT. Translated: CASSLFVQGNEAFF.

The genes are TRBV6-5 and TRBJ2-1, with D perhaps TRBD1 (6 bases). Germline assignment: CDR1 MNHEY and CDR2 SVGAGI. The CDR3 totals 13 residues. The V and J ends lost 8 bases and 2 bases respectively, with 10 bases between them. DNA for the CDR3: TGTGCCAGCGGTCAGGGGCCCTACAATGAGCAGTTCTTC. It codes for CASGQGPYNEQFF.

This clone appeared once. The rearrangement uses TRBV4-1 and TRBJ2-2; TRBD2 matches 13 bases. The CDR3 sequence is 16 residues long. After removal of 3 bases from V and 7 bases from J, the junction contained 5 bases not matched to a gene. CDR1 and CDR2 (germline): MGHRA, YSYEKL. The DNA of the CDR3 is TGCGCCAGCAGCCACACTAGCGGGGGGGCGAGCGGGGAGCTGTTTTTT. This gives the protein CASSHTSGGASGELFF.

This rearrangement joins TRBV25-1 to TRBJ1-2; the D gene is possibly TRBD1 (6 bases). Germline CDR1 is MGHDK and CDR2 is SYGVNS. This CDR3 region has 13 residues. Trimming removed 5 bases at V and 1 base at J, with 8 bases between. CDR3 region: CASSNRDNYGYTF. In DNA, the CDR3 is TGTGCCAGCAGTAACAGGGATAACTATGGCTACACCTTC.

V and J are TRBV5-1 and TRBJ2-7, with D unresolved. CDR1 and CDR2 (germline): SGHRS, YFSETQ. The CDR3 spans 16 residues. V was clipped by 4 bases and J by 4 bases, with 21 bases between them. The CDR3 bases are TGCGCCAGCAGCACACGAGGATTCTCCTCGGGTTACGAGCAGTACTTC. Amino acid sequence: CASSTRGFSSGYEQYF.